This T cell receptor (beta chain) appears in the sequencing data of a study of T cell responses to AZD1222 COVID-19 vaccine. Using immunoSEQ multiplex PCR, the repertoire was profiled, and TCRdb retains in-frame clones only, with some absent. The repertoire consists of about 220,000 clones, with roughly 91% occurring once and the leading ten covering roughly 1%. The CDR3 length is 14 residues. V was shortened by 5 bases and J by 5 bases, with 12 bases between the two germline ends. Germline V gene sequence: CDR1 SGHVS, CDR2 FQNEAQ. Study-wide findings and caveats: The study found vaccine-associated CD4 TCRs spanning spike, dominant at 160-218 and 743-854. No repertoire was sampled before or during the peak T cell response, only after it. Clonal diversity may have been underestimated in mostly white British donors.

Regarding this clone: The antigen is unknown.

The source material was peripheral blood, sampled on day 0 of MenACWY control vaccination. The chain is built from TRBV7-8 and TRBJ1-4, with D perhaps matching TRBD1 (5 bases). The receptor was isolated from an adult in good health. CDR3 protein: CASSPRQLNEKLFF. The CDR3, as DNA: TGTGCCAGCAGCCCGCGACAGCTAAATGAAAAACTGTTTTTT.